Listed below are T cell receptor beta chains from one sample, sequenced in a study of T cells in localized non-small cell lung cancer. Profiled with immunoSEQ multiplex PCR; TCRdb holds only in-frame clones, not every one. The sample has 25,000 to 35,000 clones, about 86% seen once. The source was peripheral blood mononuclear cells, collected before any cancer treatment. The receptors shown here come from a man aged 40 to 75 with stage III lung adenocarcinoma. CDR3s include the opening cysteine and the closing phenylalanine or tryptophan. The order of the fields is D gene, clone size, J gene, V gene, CDR3 DNA, CDR3 protein. A D gene is named only where the DNA matches it firmly. The size field is filled for only some rows; it gives once, few, many or a size class.

d_gene: .
abundance: .
j_gene: TRBJ2-2
v_gene: TRBV4-2
CDR3nt: TGTGCCAGCAGCCAAGTACATTGGCTAGCGAGTTCGAACACCGGGGAGCTGTTTTTT
CDR3aa: CASSQVHWLASSNTGELFF

d_gene: .
abundance: .
j_gene: TRBJ1-5
v_gene: TRBV5-8
CDR3nt: TGTGCCAGCAGCTTGGCTGGCAGATCCACCCGTCAGCCCCAGCATTTT
CDR3aa: CASSLAGRSTRQPQHF

d_gene: TRBD2
abundance: .
j_gene: TRBJ2-1
v_gene: TRBV6-6
CDR3nt: TGTGCCAGCAGTTACCACGGGACTAGTTTATACCAGTTCTTC
CDR3aa: CASSYHGTSLYQFF

d_gene: .
abundance: .
j_gene: TRBJ1-5
v_gene: TRBV7-2
CDR3nt: TGTGCCAGCAGCTTAAGCCAGTTTTATCAGCCCCAGCATTTT
CDR3aa: CASSLSQFYQPQHF

d_gene: .
abundance: .
j_gene: TRBJ2-4
v_gene: TRBV27
CDR3nt: TGTGCCACATCCCGGGACGCGAGGGCCGTGTACATTCAGTACTTC
CDR3aa: CATSRDARAVYIQYF

d_gene: .
abundance: .
j_gene: TRBJ2-7
v_gene: TRBV10-3
CDR3nt: TGTGCCATCAGTGAGTCGATGGGAAAAGGAGCCTACGAGCAGTACTTC
CDR3aa: CAISESMGKGAYEQYF

d_gene: .
abundance: .
j_gene: TRBJ1-1
v_gene: TRBV2
CDR3nt: TGTGCCAGCATTCTAGAGGTGAACACTGAAGCTTTCTTT
CDR3aa: CASILEVNTEAFF

d_gene: .
abundance: .
j_gene: TRBJ2-7
v_gene: TRBV14
CDR3nt: TGTGCCAGCAGCCTCCAGTCCTACGAGCAGTACTTC
CDR3aa: CASSLQSYEQYF

d_gene: TRBD1
abundance: .
j_gene: TRBJ1-6
v_gene: TRBV11-1
CDR3nt: TGTGCCAGCAGCACCACCGGGACAGTTAATTCACCCCTCCACTTT
CDR3aa: CASSTTGTVNSPLHF

d_gene: .
abundance: .
j_gene: TRBJ1-3
v_gene: TRBV10-3
CDR3nt: TGTGCCATCACCCAGGGAAGGTCTGGAAACACCATATATTTT
CDR3aa: CAITQGRSGNTIYF

d_gene: .
abundance: .
j_gene: TRBJ2-5
v_gene: TRBV11-2
CDR3nt: TGTGCCAGCAGCTTAGGCGCCCAGGGTAGCGGCCAAGAGACCCAGTACTTC
CDR3aa: CASSLGAQGSGQETQYF

d_gene: .
abundance: once
j_gene: TRBJ1-5
v_gene: TRBV19
CDR3nt: TGTGCCAGTAGTATAAATTGGGGCAAGCCCATCGAGCCCCAGCATTTT
CDR3aa: CASSINWGKPIEPQHF

d_gene: .
abundance: .
j_gene: TRBJ2-6
v_gene: TRBV2
CDR3nt: TGTGCCAGCAATGGACTCTTCTCTGGGGCCAACGTCCTGACTTTC
CDR3aa: CASNGLFSGANVLTF

d_gene: .
abundance: .
j_gene: TRBJ1-3
v_gene: TRBV19
CDR3nt: TGTGCCAGTAGTCTCCCCAGCTCTGGAAACACCATATATTTT
CDR3aa: CASSLPSSGNTIYF

d_gene: .
abundance: .
j_gene: TRBJ1-5
v_gene: TRBV11-2
CDR3nt: TGTGCCAGCAGCCAGGGCACCCCCAATCAGCCCCAGCATTTT
CDR3aa: CASSQGTPNQPQHF

d_gene: .
abundance: .
j_gene: TRBJ2-4
v_gene: TRBV6-1
CDR3nt: TGTGCCAGCAGTGACGGGACGACCAAAAACATTCAGTACTTC
CDR3aa: CASSDGTTKNIQYF

d_gene: .
abundance: .
j_gene: TRBJ1-2
v_gene: TRBV28
CDR3nt: TGTGCCAGCAGTTCCAGGGGTTACGGCTACACCTTC
CDR3aa: CASSSRGYGYTF